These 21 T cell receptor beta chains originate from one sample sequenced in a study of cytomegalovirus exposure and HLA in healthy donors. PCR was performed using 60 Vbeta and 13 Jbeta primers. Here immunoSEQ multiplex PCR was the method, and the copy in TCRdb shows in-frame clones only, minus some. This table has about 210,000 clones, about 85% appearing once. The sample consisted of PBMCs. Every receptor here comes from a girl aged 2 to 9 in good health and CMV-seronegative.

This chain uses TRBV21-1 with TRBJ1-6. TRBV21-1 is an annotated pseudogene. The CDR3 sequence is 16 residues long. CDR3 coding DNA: TGTGCCAGCAGCCGAACCCGGACTGCTATAGGTGGGCCCCTCCACTTT. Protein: CASSRTRTAIGGPLHF.

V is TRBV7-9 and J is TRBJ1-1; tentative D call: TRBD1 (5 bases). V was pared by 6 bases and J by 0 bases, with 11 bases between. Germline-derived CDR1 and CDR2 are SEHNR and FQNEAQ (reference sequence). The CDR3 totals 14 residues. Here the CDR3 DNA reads TGTGCCAGCAGTCTGGGAGGGGTGAACACTGAAGCTTTCTTT. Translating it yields CASSLGGVNTEAFF.

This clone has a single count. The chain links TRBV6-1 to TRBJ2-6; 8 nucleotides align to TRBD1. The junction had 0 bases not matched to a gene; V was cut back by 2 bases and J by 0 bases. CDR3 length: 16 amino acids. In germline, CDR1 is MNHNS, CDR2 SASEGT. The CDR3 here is CASSETGGSGANVLTF. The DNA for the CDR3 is TGTGCCAGCAGTGAAACAGGGGGCTCTGGGGCCAACGTCCTGACTTTC.

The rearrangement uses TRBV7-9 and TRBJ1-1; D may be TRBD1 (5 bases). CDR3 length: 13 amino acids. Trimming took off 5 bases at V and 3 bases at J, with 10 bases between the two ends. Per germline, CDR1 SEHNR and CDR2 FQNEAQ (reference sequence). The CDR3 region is CASSVLGDTEAFF. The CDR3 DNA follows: TGTGCCAGCAGCGTCTTAGGGGACACTGAAGCTTTCTTT.

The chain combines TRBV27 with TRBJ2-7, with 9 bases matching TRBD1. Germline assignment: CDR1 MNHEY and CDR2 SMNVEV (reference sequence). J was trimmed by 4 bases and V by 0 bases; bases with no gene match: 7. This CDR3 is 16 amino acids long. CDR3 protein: CASSLSSGTGIYEQYF. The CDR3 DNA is TGTGCCAGCAGTTTATCGAGCGGGACAGGGATTTACGAGCAGTACTTC.

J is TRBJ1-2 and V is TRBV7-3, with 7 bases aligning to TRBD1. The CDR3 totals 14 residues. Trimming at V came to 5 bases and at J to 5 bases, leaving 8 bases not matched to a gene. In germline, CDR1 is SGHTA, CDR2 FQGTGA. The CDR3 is CASSRGQGEYGYTF. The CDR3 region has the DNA TGTGCCAGCAGCCGAGGGCAGGGGGAATATGGCTACACCTTC.

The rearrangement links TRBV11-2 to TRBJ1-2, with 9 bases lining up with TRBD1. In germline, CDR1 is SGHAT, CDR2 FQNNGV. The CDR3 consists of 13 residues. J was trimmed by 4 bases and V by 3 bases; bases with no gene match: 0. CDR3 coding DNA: TGTGCCAGCAGCTTGACAGGGGGCTATGGCTACACCTTC. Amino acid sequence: CASSLTGGYGYTF.

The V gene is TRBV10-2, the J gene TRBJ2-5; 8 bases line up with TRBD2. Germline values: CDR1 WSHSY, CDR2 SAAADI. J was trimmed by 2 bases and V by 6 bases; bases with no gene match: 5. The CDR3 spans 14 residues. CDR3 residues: CASSRLAQQETQYF. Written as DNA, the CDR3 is TGCGCCAGCAGCAGACTAGCGCAACAAGAGACCCAGTACTTC.

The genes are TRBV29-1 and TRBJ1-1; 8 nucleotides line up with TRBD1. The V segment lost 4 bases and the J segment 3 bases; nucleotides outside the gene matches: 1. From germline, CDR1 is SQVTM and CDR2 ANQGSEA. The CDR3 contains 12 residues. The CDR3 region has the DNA TGCAGCGTTGGGACAGGGTACACTGAAGCTTTCTTT. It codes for CSVGTGYTEAFF.

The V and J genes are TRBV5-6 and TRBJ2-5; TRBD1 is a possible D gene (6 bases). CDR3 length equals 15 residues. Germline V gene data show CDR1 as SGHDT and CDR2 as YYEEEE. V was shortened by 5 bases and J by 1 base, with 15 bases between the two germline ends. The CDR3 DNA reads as TGTGCCAGCAGGACCAGGGGAATCGGCCAAGAGACCCAGTACTTC. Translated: CASRTRGIGQETQYF.

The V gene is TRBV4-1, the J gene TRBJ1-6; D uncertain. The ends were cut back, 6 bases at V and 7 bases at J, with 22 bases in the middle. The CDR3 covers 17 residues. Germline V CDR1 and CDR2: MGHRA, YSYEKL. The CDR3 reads CASSPLARTEGNSPLHF. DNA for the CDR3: TGCGCCAGCAGTCCACTCGCCCGGACGGAGGGCAATTCACCCCTCCACTTT.

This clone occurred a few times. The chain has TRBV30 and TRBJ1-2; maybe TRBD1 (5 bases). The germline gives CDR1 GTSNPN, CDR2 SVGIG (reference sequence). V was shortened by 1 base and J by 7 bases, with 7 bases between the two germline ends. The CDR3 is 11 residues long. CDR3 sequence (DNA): TGTGCCTGGAGTGGCAGGGTTGGCTACACCTTC. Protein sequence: CAWSGRVGYTF.

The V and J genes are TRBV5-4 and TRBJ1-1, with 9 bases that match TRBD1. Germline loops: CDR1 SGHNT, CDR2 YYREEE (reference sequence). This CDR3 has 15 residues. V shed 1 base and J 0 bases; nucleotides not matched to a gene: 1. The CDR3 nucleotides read TGTGCCAGCAGCTTGAGGGACAGGGTGAACACTGAAGCTTTCTTT. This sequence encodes CASSLRDRVNTEAFF.

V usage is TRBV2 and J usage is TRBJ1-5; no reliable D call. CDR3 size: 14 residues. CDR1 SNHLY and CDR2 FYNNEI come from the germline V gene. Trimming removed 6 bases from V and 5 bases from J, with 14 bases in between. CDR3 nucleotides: TGTGCCAGCAGGAGCCCTGGTCACGATCAGCCCCAGCATTTT. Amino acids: CASRSPGHDQPQHF.

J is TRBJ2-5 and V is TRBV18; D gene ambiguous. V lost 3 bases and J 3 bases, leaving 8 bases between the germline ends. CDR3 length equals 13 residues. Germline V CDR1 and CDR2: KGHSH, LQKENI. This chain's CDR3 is CASSPQEKETQYF. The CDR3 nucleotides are TGTGCCAGCTCACCTCAGGAAAAAGAGACCCAGTACTTC.

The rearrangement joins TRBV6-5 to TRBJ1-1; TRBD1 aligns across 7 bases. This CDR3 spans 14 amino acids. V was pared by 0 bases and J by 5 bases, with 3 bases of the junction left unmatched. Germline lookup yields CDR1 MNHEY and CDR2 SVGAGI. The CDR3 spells CASSYSTGITEAFF. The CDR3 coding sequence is TGTGCCAGCAGTTACTCGACAGGGATAACTGAAGCTTTCTTT.

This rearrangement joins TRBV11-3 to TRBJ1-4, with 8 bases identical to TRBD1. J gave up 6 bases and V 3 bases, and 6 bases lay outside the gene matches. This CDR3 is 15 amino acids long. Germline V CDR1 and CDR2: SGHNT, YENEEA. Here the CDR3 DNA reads TGTGCCAGCAGCTTTTCCAGGGGGCTGGATGAAAAACTGTTTTTT. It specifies CASSFSRGLDEKLFF.

The chain's CDR3 is CAWSTGAYNEQFF. CDR3 bases: TGTGCCTGGAGTACGGGTGCGTACAATGAGCAGTTCTTC. The chain links TRBV30 to TRBJ2-1; unclear D gene. The germline CDR1 and CDR2 sequences are GTSNPN and SVGIG (reference sequence). Trimming took 2 bases from V and 4 from J, leaving 9 bases between them. The CDR3 is 13 amino acids.

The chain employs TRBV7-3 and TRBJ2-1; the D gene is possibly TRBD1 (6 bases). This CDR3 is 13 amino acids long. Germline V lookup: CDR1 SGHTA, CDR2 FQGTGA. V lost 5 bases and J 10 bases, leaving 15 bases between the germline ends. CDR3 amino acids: CASSPDSSREQFF. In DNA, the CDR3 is TGTGCCAGCAGCCCGGACAGTTCCCGCGAGCAGTTCTTC.

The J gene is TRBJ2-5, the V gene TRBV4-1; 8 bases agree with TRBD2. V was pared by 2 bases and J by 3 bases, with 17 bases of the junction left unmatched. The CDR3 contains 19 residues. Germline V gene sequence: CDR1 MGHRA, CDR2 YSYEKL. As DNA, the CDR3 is TGCGCCAGCAGCCAATATGCTCGACGGGAGGGCCTTGGGAAAGAGACCCAGTACTTC. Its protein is CASSQYARREGLGKETQYF.

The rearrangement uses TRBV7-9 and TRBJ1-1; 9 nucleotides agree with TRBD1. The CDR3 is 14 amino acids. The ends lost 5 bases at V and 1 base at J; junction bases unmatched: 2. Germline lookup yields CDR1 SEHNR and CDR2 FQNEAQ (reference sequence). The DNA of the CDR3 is TGTGCCAGCAGCCTGGACAGGGGGAACACTGAAGCTTTCTTT. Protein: CASSLDRGNTEAFF.